The rows below give T cell receptor beta chains drawn from one sample of a study of blood T cell repertoires in COVID-19. Sequencing was performed with immunoSEQ multiplex PCR; in TCRdb, only in-frame clones are kept and a portion is missing. The sample includes 150,000 to 200,000 clones, approximately 80% seen only once; the top ten take around 5.9%. Source material: PBMCs or T cells enriched from blood (not recorded which). Source of these receptors: a man in his forties who had recovered from COVID-19. Both conserved end residues are part of each CDR3.

j_gene | v_gene | CDR3aa
TRBJ2-2 | TRBV19 | CASSSRQGERTGELFF
TRBJ2-2 | TRBV5-1 | CASSIGQAGELFF
TRBJ1-1 | TRBV14 | CASSPGQRNTEAFF
TRBJ1-2 | TRBV30 | CAWSANSFGYTF
TRBJ1-1 | TRBV7-3 | CASSPPPLATEAFF
TRBJ1-5 | TRBV2 | CASSEAGRTNSNQPQHF
TRBJ2-3 | TRBV29-1 | CSVGLVVTDTQYF
TRBJ2-2 | TRBV2 | CASSAGRGLYRELFF
TRBJ2-7 | TRBV5-1 | CASSLGTSGQGIEQYF
TRBJ1-2 | TRBV30 | CACYAGNYGYTF
TRBJ1-1 | TRBV23-1 | CASREEEQGARNTEAFF
TRBJ2-7 | TRBV7-2 | CASSLGGFSPEQYF
TRBJ1-5 | TRBV6-6 | CASCDRVGGGNQPQHF
TRBJ1-1 | TRBV20-1 | CSAHRDYEAFF
TRBJ1-4 | TRBV11-2 | CASSLGQVGNEEKLFF
TRBJ2-5 | TRBV29-1 | CSVPRQGETQYF
TRBJ2-1 | TRBV19 | CASSIGLAGGNEQFF
TRBJ1-5 | TRBV4-1 | CASSQATDSNQPQHF
TRBJ2-4 | TRBV5-1 | CASSTYGTSISKNIQYF
TRBJ2-2 | TRBV5-1 | CASSLGQGNTGELFF
TRBJ1-5 | TRBV12-3/TRBV12-4 | CASSFQEGQPQHF
TRBJ2-1 | TRBV7-2 | CASSPRTSGVNEQFF
TRBJ2-1 | TRBV27 | CASNELAGEQFF
TRBJ1-2 | TRBV11-2 | CASSPTGYGYTF